This T cell receptor (beta chain) was recovered during a study of control samples from healthy donors and cancer patients. Profiling relied on immunoSEQ multiplex PCR, and the TCRdb table lists in-frame clones only, not all of them. Found here are under 30,000 clones, 65% to 90% of them singletons; the top ten hold around 7%. This CDR3 contains 15 residues. In germline, CDR1 is LNHNV, CDR2 YYDKDF (reference sequence). With 0 bases removed from V and 0 bases from J, the gap between germline ends came to 8 bases. This TCR came from a woman in her fifties or sixties with head and neck cancer. Sequences were obtained from PBMCs. The chain joins TRBV15 to TRBJ1-1; D gene unclear. The CDR3 sequence: CATSRERTVNTEAFF. Written as DNA, the CDR3 is TGTGCCACCAGCAGAGAAAGGACGGTGAACACTGAAGCTTTCTTT. Full variable domain (remainder filled in from reference TRBV15 and TRBJ1-1): DAMVIQNPRYQVTQFGKPVTLSCSQTLNHNVMYWYQQKSSQAPKLLFHYYDKDFNNEADTPDNFQSRRPNTSFCFLDIRSPGLGDTAMYLCATSRERTVNTEAFFGQGTRLTVV.